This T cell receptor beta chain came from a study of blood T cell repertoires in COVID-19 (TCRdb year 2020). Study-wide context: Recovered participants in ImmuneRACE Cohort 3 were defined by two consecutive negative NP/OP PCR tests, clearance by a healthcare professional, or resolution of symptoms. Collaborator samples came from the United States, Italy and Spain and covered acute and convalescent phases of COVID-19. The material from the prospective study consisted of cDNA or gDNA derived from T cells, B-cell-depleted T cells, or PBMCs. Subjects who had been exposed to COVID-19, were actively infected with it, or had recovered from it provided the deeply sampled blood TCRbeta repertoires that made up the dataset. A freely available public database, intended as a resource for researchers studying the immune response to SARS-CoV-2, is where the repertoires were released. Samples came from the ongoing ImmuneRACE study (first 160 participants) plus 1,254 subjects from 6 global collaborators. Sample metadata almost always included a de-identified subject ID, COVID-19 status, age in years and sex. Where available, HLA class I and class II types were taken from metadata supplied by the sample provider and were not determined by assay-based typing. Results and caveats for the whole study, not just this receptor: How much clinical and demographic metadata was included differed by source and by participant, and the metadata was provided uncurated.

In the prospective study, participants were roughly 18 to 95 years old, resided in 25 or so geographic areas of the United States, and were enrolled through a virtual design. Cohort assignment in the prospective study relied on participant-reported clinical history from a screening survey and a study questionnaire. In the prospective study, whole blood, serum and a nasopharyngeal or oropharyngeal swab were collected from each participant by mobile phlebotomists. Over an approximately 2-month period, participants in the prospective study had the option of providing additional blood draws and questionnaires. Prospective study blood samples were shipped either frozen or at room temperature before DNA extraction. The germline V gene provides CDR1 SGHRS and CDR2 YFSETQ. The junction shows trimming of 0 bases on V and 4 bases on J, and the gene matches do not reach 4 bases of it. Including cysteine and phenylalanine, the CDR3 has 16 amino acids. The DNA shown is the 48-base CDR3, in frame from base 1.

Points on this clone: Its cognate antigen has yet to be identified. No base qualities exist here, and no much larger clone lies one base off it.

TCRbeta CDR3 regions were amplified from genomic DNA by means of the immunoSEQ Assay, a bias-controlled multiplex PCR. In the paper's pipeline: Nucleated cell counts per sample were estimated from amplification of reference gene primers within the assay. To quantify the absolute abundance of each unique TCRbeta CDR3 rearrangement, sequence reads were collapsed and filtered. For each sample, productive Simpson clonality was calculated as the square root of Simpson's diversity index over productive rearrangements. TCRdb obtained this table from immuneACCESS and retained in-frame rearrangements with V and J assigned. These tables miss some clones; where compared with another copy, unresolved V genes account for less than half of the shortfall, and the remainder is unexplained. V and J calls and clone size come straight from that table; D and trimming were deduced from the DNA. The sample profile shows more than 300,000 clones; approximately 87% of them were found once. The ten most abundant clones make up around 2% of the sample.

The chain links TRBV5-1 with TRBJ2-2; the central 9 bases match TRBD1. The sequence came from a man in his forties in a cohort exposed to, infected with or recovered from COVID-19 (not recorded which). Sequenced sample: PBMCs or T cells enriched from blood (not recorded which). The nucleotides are TGCGCCAGCAGCTTGGAACAGGGGGCGGGCACCGGGGAGCTGTTTTTT. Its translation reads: CASSLEQGAGTGELFF.